These T cell receptor beta chains were read from a single sample in a study of resident and recirculating memory T cells in vitiligo. Profiling relied on immunoSEQ multiplex PCR, and the TCRdb table lists in-frame clones only, not all of them. The sample holds about 45,000 clones, around 90% seen once. The sample consisted of blood. Source of these receptors: a male donor with vitiligo. CDR3s include the opening cysteine and the closing phenylalanine or tryptophan. A D gene is named only where the DNA matches it firmly. Rows may omit the clone size; those that give it use once, few, many or a size class.

J gene | D gene | V gene | clone size | CDR3 DNA | CDR3 protein
TRBJ2-7 | . | TRBV7-9 | . | TGTGCCAGCAGCTTACAGATCTACGAGCAGTACTTC | CASSLQIYEQYF
TRBJ2-7 | . | TRBV5-1 | . | TGCGCCAGCAGCTTATCCGGACAGATTTCCTACGAGCAGTACTTC | CASSLSGQISYEQYF
TRBJ2-3 | TRBD2 | TRBV11-2 | once | TGTGCCAGCAGCTTAGAGGGACTAGCTAGCACAGATACGCAGTATTTT | CASSLEGLASTDTQYF
TRBJ2-2 | TRBD2 | TRBV4-2 | . | TGTGCCAGCAGCCGCAGTAGCGGGGGCTCCGGGGAGCTGTTTTTT | CASSRSSGGSGELFF
TRBJ2-2 | . | TRBV7-2 | . | TGTGCCAGCAGCTTCTATGACACCAACACCGGGGAGCTGTTTTTT | CASSFYDTNTGELFF
TRBJ2-7 | . | TRBV10-3 | . | TGTGCCATCAGTGAGTCCATGGGAGACTTCTCCTACGAGCAGTACTTC | CAISESMGDFSYEQYF
TRBJ1-2 | . | TRBV18 | . | TGTGCCAGCTCACCGAAGCAGGGTGAGGGCTACACCTTC | CASSPKQGEGYTF
TRBJ1-5 | . | TRBV7-9 | . | TGTGCCAGCAGCCAGATGTCGGGAGGGAATCAGCCCCAGCATTTT | CASSQMSGGNQPQHF
TRBJ2-3 | . | TRBV15 | . | TGTGCCACCAGCAGAGATCCCCCGGGAGCGAACACAGATACGCAGTATTTT | CATSRDPPGANTDTQYF
TRBJ1-4 | TRBD1 | TRBV7-9 | once | TGTGCCAGCAGCTTAACCGTTGAGCGTGTGGGACAGATCAATGAAAAACTGTTTTTT | CASSLTVERVGQINEKLFF
TRBJ2-3 | TRBD1 | TRBV5-1 | . | TGCGCCAGCAGCTTGGGGGGACAGTCGGCAGATACGCAGTATTTT | CASSLGGQSADTQYF
TRBJ2-7 | . | TRBV18 | . | TGTGCCAGCTCACCTTACAAGGTGGGCAACGAGCAGTACTTC | CASSPYKVGNEQYF
TRBJ2-7 | TRBD2 | TRBV13 | . | TGTGCCAGCAGCTTAGACTCCGGACTACTTAGCGGGGGGAACGAGCAGTACTTC | CASSLDSGLLSGGNEQYF
TRBJ2-1 | TRBD2 | TRBV7-9 | . | TGTGCCAACAGGGGACTAGCGACGTACAATGAGCAGTTCTTC | CANRGLATYNEQFF
TRBJ2-7 | . | TRBV6-5 | once | TGTGCCAGCAGTTACTATGTGTCCTCGGCCGGGGGTGAGCAGTACTTC | CASSYYVSSAGGEQYF
TRBJ2-7 | . | TRBV5-1 | . | TGCGCCAGCAGCTTCACCTCCTACCTCGAGCAGTACTTC | CASSFTSYLEQYF
TRBJ2-7 | TRBD1 | TRBV18 | once | TGTGCCAGCCAGGGGGTCCCTCCCTACGAGCAGTACTTC | CASQGVPPYEQYF
TRBJ2-1 | . | TRBV29-1 | . | TGCAGCGTTGAGGGGGGCAAGGGGGCAAATGAGCAGTTCTTC | CSVEGGKGANEQFF
TRBJ2-3 | . | TRBV6-1 | . | TGTGCCAGCAGTGAGGCCATTTCCGGGGGAGACACAGATACGCAGTATTTT | CASSEAISGGDTDTQYF
TRBJ2-1 | TRBD2 | TRBV19 | . | TGTGCCAGTAGTATAACTAGCGGGGGGACTACAATGAGACAGTTCTTC | CASSITSGGTTMRQFF
TRBJ2-7 | TRBD1 | TRBV19 | . | TGTGCCAGTAGTACGGACAGGGAGGTCCACGAGCAGTACTTC | CASSTDREVHEQYF
TRBJ1-1 | TRBD1 | TRBV4-1 | . | TGCGCCAGCAGCCAGACAGGACAGGGGCTAGCTGAAGCTTTCTTT | CASSQTGQGLAEAFF
TRBJ2-1 | TRBD2 | TRBV4-1 | . | TGCGCCAGCAGCCCAGGACTAGCGGGGAATGAGCAGTTCTTC | CASSPGLAGNEQFF
TRBJ1-3 | . | TRBV2 | . | TGTGCCAGCAGTCAGGACAAGGCCTTCTCTGGAAACACCATATATTTT | CASSQDKAFSGNTIYF
TRBJ2-2 | TRBD2 | TRBV9 | . | TGTGCCAGCAGCGGCCGAGCGGGGGTGTCGACCGGGGAGCTGTTTTTT | CASSGRAGVSTGELFF
TRBJ2-1 | . | TRBV25-1 | . | TGTGCCAGCAGTGAATTGATCGGGGTCACCTACAATGAGCAGTTCTTC | CASSELIGVTYNEQFF
TRBJ1-1 | . | TRBV7-3 | . | TGTGCCAGCAGCTCAGCCGCGGGGGCGCGAGCTTTCTTT | CASSSAAGARAFF
TRBJ2-1 | TRBD2 | TRBV5-1 | . | TGCGCCAGCAGCCTCTCCAGGACACGGCCTAGCGGGGCCGGAAATGAGCAGTTCTTC | CASSLSRTRPSGAGNEQFF
TRBJ2-1 | . | TRBV4-3 | . | TGCGCCAGCAGCCCGCTACCAGCGGCAGGAGAGCAGTTCTTC | CASSPLPAAGEQFF
TRBJ2-3 | TRBD2 | TRBV15 | . | TGTGCCACCAGCAGAATGGGGGGGGTCCCCCCCACAGATACGCAGTATTTT | CATSRMGGVPPTDTQYF
TRBJ1-1 | . | TRBV7-8 | . | TGTGCCAGCAGCTTAAAAAGGGCAGGGGCGAACACTGAAGCTTTCTTT | CASSLKRAGANTEAFF
TRBJ1-3 | TRBD1 | TRBV9 | . | TGTGCCAGCAGCGCGAGCAACCTTAGGACAGGGTCTGGAAACACCATATATTTT | CASSASNLRTGSGNTIYF
TRBJ1-2 | TRBD1 | TRBV7-2 | . | TGTGCCAGCAGCTTAGGCGACAGGGGGCGCACCTTC | CASSLGDRGRTF
TRBJ2-3 | . | TRBV6-4 | . | TGTGCCAGCAGCCTAGAGAAATTCACAGATACGCAGTATTTT | CASSLEKFTDTQYF
TRBJ2-7 | . | TRBV7-8 | . | TGTGCCTCTCTGCTTACCGGGACACTTTTTTACGAGCAGTACTTC | CASLLTGTLFYEQYF